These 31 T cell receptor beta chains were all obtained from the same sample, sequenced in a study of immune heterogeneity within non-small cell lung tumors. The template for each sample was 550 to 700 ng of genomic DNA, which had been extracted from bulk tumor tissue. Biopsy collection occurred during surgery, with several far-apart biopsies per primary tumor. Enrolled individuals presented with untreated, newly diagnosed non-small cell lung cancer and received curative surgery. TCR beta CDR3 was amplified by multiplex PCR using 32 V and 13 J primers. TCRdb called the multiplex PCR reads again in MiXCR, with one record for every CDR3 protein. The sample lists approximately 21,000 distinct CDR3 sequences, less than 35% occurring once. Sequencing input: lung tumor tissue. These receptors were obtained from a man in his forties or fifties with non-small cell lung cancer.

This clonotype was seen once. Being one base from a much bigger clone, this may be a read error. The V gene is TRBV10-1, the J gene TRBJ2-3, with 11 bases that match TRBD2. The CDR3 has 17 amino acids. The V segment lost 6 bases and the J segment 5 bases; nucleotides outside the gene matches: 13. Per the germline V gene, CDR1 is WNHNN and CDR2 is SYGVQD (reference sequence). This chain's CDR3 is CASSSLPASGRKDTQYF. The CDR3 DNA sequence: TGCGCCAGCAGCTCTCTCCCCGCTAGCGGGAGGAAAGATACGCAGTATTTT.

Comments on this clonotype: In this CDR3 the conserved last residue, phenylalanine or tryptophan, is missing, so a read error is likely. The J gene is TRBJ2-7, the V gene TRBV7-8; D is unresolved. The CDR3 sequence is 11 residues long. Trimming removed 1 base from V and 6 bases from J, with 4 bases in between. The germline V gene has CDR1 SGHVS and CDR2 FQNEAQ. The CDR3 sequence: CASSLVAEQYL. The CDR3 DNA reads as TGTGCCAGCAGCTTAGTGGCCGAGCAGTACCTC.

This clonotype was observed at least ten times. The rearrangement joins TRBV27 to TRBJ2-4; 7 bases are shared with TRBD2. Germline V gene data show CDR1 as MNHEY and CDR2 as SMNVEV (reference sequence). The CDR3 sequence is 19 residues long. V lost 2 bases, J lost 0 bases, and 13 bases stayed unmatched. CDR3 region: CASSLGSGPSGLAKNIQYF. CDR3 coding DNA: TGTGCCAGCAGTTTAGGGTCTGGTCCTAGCGGACTAGCCAAAAACATTCAGTACTTC.

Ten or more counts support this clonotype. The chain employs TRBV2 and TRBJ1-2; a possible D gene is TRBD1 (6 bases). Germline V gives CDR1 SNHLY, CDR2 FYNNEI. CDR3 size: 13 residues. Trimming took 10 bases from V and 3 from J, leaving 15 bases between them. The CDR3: CATAGARDYGYTF. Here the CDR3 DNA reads TGTGCCACGGCAGGGGCGCGCGACTATGGCTACACCTTC.

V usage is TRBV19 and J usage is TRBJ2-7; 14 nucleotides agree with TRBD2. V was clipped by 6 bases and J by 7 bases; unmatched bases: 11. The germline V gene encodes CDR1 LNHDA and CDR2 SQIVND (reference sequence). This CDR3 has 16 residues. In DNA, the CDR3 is TGTGCCAGTAGCAGGGGACTAGCGGGAGTGGGGCAAGAGCAGTACTTC. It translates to CASSRGLAGVGQEQYF.

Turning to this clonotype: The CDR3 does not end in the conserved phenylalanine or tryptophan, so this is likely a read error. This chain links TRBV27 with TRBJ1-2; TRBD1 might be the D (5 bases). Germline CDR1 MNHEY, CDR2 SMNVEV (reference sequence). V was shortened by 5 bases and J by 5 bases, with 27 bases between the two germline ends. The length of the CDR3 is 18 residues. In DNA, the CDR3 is TGTGCCAGCAGTCCCGAAGCCCCCGGCAGGGCGGGGCCGTATGGCTACACCCTC. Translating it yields CASSPEAPGRAGPYGYTL.

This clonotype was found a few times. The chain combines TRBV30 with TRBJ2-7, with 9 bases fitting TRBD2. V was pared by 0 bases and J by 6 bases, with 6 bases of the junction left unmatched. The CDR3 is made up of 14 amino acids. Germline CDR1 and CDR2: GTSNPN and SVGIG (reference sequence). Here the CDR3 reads CAWSVGGRASEQYF. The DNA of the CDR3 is TGTGCCTGGAGTGTCGGCGGGAGGGCAAGCGAGCAGTACTTC.

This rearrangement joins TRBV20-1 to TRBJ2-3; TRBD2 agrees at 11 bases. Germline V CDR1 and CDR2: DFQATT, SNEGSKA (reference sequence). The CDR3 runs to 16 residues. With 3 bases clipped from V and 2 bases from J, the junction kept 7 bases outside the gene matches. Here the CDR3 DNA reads TGCAGTGCTAGCAGACCGACTAGCGGGAACACAGATACGCAGTATTTT. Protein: CSASRPTSGNTDTQYF.

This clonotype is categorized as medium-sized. This chain's CDR3 is CASSDPGGGEQYF. The CDR3 nucleotides read TGTGCCAGCAGTGACCCGGGGGGAGGCGAGCAGTACTTC. The chain carries TRBV6-4 and TRBJ2-7; the match to TRBD2 covers 7 bases. Trimming took 2 bases from V and 6 from J; bases not matched to a gene: 4. Germline assignment: CDR1 MRHNA and CDR2 SNTAGT. This CDR3 comprises 13 residues.

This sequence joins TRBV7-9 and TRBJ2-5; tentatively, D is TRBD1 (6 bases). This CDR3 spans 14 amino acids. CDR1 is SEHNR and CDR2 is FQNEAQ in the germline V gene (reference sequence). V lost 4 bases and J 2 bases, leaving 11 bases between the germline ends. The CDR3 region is CASSSGQPQETQYF. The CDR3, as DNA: TGTGCCAGCAGCTCCGGACAGCCACAAGAGACCCAGTACTTC.

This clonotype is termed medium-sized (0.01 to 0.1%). CDR3 sequence reads: CASSQDRRQAFGSYTF. CDR3 bases: TGCGCCAGCAGCCAAGATCGGCGCCAGGCTTTCGGGAGCTACACCTTC. The V call is TRBV4-1, the J call TRBJ1-2, with D hard to call. From germline, CDR1 is MGHRA and CDR2 YSYEKL. This CDR3 comprises 16 residues. V was shortened by 0 bases and J by 9 bases, with 20 bases between the two germline ends.

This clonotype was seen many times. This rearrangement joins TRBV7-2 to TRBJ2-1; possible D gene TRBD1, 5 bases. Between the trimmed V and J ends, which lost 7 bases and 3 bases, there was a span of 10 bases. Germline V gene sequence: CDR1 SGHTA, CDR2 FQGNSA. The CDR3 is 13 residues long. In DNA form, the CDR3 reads TGTGCCAGCACCACGACAGACTACAATGAGCAGTTCTTC. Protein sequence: CASTTTDYNEQFF.

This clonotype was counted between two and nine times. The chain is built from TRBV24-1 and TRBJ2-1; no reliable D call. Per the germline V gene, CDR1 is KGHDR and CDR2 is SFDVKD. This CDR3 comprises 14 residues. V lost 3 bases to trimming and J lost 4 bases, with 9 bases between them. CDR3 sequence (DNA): TGTGCCACCAGTGATCCCGGCCGGTACAATGAGCAGTTCTTC. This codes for CATSDPGRYNEQFF.

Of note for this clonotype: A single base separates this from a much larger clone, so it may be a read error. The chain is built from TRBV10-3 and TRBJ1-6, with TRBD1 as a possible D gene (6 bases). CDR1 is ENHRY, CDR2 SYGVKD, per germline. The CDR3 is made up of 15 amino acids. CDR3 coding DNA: TGTGCCATCAGTGAGTCAGTCACAGGGCATTCACCCCTCCAATTT. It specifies CAISESVTGHSPLQF.

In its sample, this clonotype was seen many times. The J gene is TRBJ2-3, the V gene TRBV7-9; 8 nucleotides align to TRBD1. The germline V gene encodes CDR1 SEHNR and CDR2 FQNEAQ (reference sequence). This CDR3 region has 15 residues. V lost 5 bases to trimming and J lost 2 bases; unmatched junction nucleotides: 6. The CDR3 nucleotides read TGTGCCAGCAGCGACGGACAGGGTATCACAGATACGCAGTATTTT. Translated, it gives CASSDGQGITDTQYF.

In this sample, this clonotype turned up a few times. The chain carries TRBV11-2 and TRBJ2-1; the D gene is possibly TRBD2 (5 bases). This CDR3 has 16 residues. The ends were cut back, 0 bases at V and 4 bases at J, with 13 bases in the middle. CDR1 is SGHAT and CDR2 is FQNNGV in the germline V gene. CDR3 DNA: TGTGCCAGCAGCTTAGATCAGCGGCGACCATACAATGAGCAGTTCTTC. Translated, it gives CASSLDQRRPYNEQFF.

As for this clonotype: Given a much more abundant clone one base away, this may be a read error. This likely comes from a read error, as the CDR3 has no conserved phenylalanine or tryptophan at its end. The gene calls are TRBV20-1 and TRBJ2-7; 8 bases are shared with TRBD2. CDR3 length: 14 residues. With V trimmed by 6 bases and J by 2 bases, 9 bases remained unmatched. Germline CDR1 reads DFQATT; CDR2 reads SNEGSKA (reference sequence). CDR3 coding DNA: TGCAGTGCGAGAAGCGGGAGTACGGCCTACGAGCAGTACCTC. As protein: CSARSGSTAYEQYL.

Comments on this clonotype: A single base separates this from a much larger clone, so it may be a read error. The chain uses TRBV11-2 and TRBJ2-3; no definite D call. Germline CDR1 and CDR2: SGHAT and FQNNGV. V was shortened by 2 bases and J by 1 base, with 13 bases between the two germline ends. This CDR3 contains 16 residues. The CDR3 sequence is CASSLLANGGTDTQYF. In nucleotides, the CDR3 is TGTGCCAGCAGCTTATTGGCTAACGGAGGCACAGATACGCAGTATTTT.

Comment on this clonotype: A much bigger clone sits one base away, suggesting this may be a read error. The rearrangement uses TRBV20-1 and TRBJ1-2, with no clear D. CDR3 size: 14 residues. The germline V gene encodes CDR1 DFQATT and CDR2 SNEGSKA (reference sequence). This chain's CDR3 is CIATDRLTGYGYTF. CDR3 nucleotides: TGCATTGCTACCGACCGTCTCACGGGCTATGGCTACACCTTC.

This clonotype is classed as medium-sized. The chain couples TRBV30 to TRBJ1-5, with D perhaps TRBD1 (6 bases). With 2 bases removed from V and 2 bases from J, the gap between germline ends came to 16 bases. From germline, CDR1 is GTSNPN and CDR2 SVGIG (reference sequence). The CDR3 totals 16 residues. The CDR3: CAWSNIIQGGNQPQHF. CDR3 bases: TGTGCCTGGAGTAACATAATACAGGGAGGCAATCAGCCCCAGCATTTT.

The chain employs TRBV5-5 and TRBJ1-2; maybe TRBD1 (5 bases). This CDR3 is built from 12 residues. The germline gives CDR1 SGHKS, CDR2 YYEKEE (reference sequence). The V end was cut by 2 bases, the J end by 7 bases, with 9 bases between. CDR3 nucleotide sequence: TGTGCCAGCAGCTTCCGGGGCTCTGGCTACACCTTC. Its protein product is CASSFRGSGYTF.

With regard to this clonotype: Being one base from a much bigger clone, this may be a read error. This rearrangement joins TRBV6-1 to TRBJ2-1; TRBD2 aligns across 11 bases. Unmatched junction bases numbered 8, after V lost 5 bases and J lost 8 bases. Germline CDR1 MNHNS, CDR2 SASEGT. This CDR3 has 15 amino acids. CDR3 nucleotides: TGTGCCAGCAGTCACGGCACTAGCGGGAGTGATGAGCAGTTCTTC. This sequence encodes CASSHGTSGSDEQFF.

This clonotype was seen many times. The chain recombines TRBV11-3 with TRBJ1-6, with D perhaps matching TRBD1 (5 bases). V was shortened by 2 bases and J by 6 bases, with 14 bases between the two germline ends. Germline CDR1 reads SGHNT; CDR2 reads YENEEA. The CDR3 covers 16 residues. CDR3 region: CASSLPRGRVNSPLHF. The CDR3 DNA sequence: TGTGCCAGCAGCTTACCGAGGGGAAGGGTTAATTCACCCCTCCACTTT.

CDR3 in DNA: TGTGCCAGCAGCTTAGTGGGCGGGAGGGGAGGCGAGCAGTACTTC. Protein sequence: CASSLVGGRGGEQYF. The J gene is TRBJ2-7, the V gene TRBV7-2; 9 bases line up with TRBD2. Trimming took 1 base from V and 6 from J; bases not matched to a gene: 7. The CDR3 covers 15 residues. CDR1 and CDR2 from the germline V gene are SGHTA and FQGNSA.

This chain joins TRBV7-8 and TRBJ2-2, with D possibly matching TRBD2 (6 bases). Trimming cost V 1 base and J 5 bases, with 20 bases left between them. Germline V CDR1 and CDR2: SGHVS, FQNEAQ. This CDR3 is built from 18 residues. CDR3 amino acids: CASSLVSGGALTTGELFF. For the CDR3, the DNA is TGTGCCAGCAGCTTAGTTTCCGGGGGTGCGCTGACGACCGGGGAGCTGTTTTTT.

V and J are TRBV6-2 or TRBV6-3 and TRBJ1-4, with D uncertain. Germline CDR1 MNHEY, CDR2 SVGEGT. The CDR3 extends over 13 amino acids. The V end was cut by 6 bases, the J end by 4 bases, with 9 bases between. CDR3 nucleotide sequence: TGTGCCAGCAGCAGGCTTGGTAATGAAAAACTGTTTTTT. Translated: CASSRLGNEKLFF.

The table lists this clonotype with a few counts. The CDR3, as DNA: TGTGCCAGCAGCCAAGGGGACGCCGGCGATGAAAAACTGTTTTTT. Translated, it gives CASSQGDAGDEKLFF. The chain couples TRBV4-2 to TRBJ1-4; the D gene is possibly TRBD1 (5 bases). This CDR3 spans 15 amino acids. V was clipped by 1 base and J by 6 bases, with 12 bases between them. Per the germline V gene, CDR1 is LGHNA and CDR2 is YNFKEQ.

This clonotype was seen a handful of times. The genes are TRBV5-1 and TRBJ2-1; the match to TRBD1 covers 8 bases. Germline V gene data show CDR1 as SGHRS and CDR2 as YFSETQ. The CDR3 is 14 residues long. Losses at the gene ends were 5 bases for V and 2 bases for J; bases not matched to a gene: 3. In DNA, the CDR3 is TGCGCCAGCAGTTGGGACAGGCCCTACAATGAGCAGTTCTTC. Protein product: CASSWDRPYNEQFF.

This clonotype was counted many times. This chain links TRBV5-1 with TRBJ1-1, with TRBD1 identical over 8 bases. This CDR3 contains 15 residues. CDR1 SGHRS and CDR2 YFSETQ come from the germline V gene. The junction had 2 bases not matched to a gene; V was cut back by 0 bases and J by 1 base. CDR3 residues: CASSLDGQGNTEAFF. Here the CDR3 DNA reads TGCGCCAGCAGCTTGGATGGACAGGGGAACACTGAAGCTTTCTTT.

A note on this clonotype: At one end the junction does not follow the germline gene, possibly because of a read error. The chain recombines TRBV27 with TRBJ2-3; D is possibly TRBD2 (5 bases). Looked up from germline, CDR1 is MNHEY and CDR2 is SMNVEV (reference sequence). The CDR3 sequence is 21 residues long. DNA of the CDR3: TGTGCCAGCAGTCCATGGTCGTCGGGAATTGAAAGGAACCCTAGCACAGATAAGCAGTATTTT. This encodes CASSPWSSGIERNPSTDKQYF.

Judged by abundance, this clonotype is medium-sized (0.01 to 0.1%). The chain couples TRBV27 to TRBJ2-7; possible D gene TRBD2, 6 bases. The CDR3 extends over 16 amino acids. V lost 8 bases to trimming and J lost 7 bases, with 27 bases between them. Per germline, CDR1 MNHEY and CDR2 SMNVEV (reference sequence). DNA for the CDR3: TGTGCCAGCGTCAGTACGGCGGGGCTCGGGAGTAAGGAGCAGTACTTC. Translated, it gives CASVSTAGLGSKEQYF.